A selection of T cell receptor beta chains follows, all from one sample in a study of follicular helper T cells after annual influenza vaccination. The method was immunoSEQ multiplex PCR; TCRdb's version includes in-frame clones alone and lacks a portion of them. Here the sample spans about 11,000 clones, about 82% being singletons. The specimen comprised CXCR5- memory CD4+ T cells sorted from blood, sampled 6 weeks after influenza vaccination. All receptors derive from an adult who received the influenza vaccine. Each CDR3 is given without its conserved first and last residue.

>TRBV7-8|TRBJ2-1
ASSFTASGSYNEQF
>TRBV19|TRBJ1-5
ASSIIGRGRMGNQPQH
>TRBV5-1|TRBJ2-1
ASSLEAGYNEQF
>TRBV14|TRBJ1-2
ASSQGNYGYT
>TRBV11-2|TRBJ2-7
ASSPGRGEQY
>TRBV7-2|TRBJ2-3
ASSLRGEDTQY
>TRBV5-1|TRBJ2-7
ASSLEGHAYEQY
>TRBV19|TRBJ2-3
ASSIDRGATDTQY
>TRBV5-3|TRBJ1-4
ARAYLRGQGPPTNEKLF
>TRBV28|TRBJ1-2
ASSYLTGTHYGYT
>TRBV6-1|TRBJ2-5
ASSGGTGEETQY
>TRBV7-2|TRBJ1-3
ASSSGPGNTIY
>TRBV4-2|TRBJ2-7
ASSSLGGGADEQY
>TRBV27|TRBJ2-1
ASSPLAGGYNEQF
>TRBV7-2|TRBJ2-2
ASSPGPSGSTGELF
>TRBV18|TRBJ2-6
ASSITSGAGANVLT
>TRBV13|TRBJ2-1
ASSLAAGTLYNEQF
>TRBV5-4|TRBJ2-7
ASSLEGEEQY
>TRBV4-2|TRBJ1-5
ASSQGDPPDQPQH
>TRBV4-3|TRBJ1-6
ASSPVSPLH
>TRBV18|TRBJ1-1
ASSLRGGDEAF
>TRBV15|TRBJ2-5
ATSGGRRQETQY
>TRBV10-3|TRBJ2-2
AIRERDTETGELF
>TRBV11-3|TRBJ2-3
ASSLGGGPRTGTQY
>TRBV30|TRBJ2-7
AWSVGGGSYEQY
>TRBV5-1|TRBJ2-4
ASMSFIRQY
>TRBV28|TRBJ1-2
AVGREVSGYT
>TRBV15|TRBJ2-3
ATSRGRGGTDTQY
>TRBV6-5|TRBJ1-1
ASSYSGLNTEAF
>TRBV11-3|TRBJ2-7
ASSPDYSSYEQY
>TRBV7-8|TRBJ1-1
ASSSIQGTTEAF
>TRBV9|TRBJ1-4
ASSPQGFISEKLF
>TRBV7-2|TRBJ2-7
ASSQTTASGEQY
>TRBV6-1|TRBJ1-2
ASSEFFRDRVTGYT
>TRBV25-1|TRBJ1-1
ASSSADRNTEAF
>TRBV28|TRBJ1-2
ASDGGGRYGYT
>TRBV4-3|TRBJ2-1
ASSQALTADSYNEQF
>TRBV19|TRBJ1-3
ASRSGSSGNTIY
>TRBV6-5|TRBJ2-7
ASSFGGLGVGEQY
>TRBV18|TRBJ2-7
ASSPGNSQLYEQY
>TRBV19|TRBJ2-1
ASSRLVGDEQF
>TRBV5-4|TRBJ2-1
ASSLGGSSYNEQF
>TRBV28|TRBJ2-1
ASSPQQDGEQF
>TRBV19|TRBJ1-2
ASSMAGRGYT